The clone carrying this TCR beta chain appeared a single time. This sample was included in a study of graft-versus-host responses after intestinal transplantation. General observations from the study: Investigators detected GvH clones in recipient marrow, with some emerging earlier in ileum or blood.

There are 13 residues in the CDR3. Germline CDR1 reads SNHLY; CDR2 reads FYNNEI. The V gene lost 6 bases and the J gene lost 8 bases, with 15 bases spanning the gap. Plating of about 200,000 CFSE-labeled responder cells was done together with about 200,000 irradiated, violet-dye-labeled stimulator cells. CD3+CD4+ and CD3+CD8+ responders that were proliferating and CFSE-low were sorted post-reaction. The method was immunoSEQ multiplex PCR; TCRdb's version includes in-frame clones alone and lacks a portion of them. The table has some 19,000 clones, around 40% seen once; the top ten hold more than 1.5%.

Sequencing used alloreactive CD4+ T cells from a mixed lymphocyte reaction culture, obtained before transplantation. The subset: CFSE-low proliferating T cells sorted from approximately 6-day pre-transplant mixed lymphocyte reaction (GvH or HvG direction). This chain joins TRBV2 and TRBJ2-3, with D possibly being TRBD2 (6 bases). The sequence came from a human patient who was an organ donor for intestinal transplantation. The CDR3 is CASRLSTGGTQYF. The CDR3, as DNA: TGTGCCAGCAGACTCAGCACCGGGGGTACGCAGTATTTT.